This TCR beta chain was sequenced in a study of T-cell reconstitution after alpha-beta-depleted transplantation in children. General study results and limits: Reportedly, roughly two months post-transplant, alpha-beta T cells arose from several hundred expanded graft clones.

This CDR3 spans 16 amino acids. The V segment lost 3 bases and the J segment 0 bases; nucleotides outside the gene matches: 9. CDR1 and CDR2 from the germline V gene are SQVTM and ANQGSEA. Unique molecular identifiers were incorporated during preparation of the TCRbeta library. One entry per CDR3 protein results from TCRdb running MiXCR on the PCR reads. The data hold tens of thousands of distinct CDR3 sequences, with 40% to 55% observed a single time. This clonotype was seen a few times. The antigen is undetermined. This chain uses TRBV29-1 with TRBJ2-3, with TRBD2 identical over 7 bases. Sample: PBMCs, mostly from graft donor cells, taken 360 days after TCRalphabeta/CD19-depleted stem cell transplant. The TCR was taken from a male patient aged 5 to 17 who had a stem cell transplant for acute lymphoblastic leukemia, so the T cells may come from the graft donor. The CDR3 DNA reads TGCAGCGTTGACCTGGGACTATCCCTAAGCACAGATACGCAGTATTTT. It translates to CSVDLGLSLSTDTQYF.